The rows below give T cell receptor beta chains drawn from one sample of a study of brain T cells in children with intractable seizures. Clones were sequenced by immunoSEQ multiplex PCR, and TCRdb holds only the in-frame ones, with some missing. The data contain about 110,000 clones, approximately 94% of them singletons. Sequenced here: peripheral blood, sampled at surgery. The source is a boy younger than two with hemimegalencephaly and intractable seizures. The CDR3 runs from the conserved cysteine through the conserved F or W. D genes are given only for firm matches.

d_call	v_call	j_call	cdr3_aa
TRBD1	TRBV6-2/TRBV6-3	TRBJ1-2	CASSLTGQPDYGYTF
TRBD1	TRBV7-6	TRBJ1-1	CASSLGSGDRAFSEAFF
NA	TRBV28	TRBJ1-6	CASSLPGTQYNSPLHF
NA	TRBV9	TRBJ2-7	CASSVGSGMVDEQYF
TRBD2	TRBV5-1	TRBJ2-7	CASGSSGSSYEQYF
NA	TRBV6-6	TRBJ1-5	CASSHTRTVDSNQPQHF
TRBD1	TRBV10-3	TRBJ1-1	CAIESYGPDREAFF
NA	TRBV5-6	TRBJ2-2	CASSLRLSGGVTGELFF
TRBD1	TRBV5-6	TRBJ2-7	CASSWSGGSYEQYF
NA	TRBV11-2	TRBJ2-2	CASSFQELFF
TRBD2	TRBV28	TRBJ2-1	CASSLFGGSPGEQFF
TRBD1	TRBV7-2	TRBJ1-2	CASNNQTGGIYGYTF
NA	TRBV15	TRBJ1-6	CATSIFPAVDDRMDSPLHF
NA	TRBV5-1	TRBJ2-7	CASSLMTSSYEQYF
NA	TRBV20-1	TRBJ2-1	CSASKFDSKFF
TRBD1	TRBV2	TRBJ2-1	CASTGTGLYNEQFF
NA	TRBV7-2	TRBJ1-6	CASSLLTSNSPLHF
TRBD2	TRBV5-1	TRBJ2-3	CASTHSGTNTDTQYF
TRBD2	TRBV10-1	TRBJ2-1	CASTPGLAGGPEEQFF
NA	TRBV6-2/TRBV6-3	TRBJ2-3	CASSYFGDTQYF